The rows below give T cell receptor beta chains drawn from one sample of a study of human T cells and chemical hapten exposure. TCRdb re-called the RACE reads through MiXCR, storing one row per CDR3 protein. The sample contains 250,000 or so distinct CDR3 sequences, about 7.7% of which appear only once. Specimen: whole blood, collected in connection with sensitization to the hapten diphenylcyclopropenone (DPC). The source of these receptors is a man aged 18 to 35 with alopecia areata. Some clones in this sample may be carry-over from other donors' samples. Both conserved end residues are part of each CDR3. The order of the fields is V gene, clone size, J gene, D gene, CDR3 protein, CDR3 DNA. The D gene is left open where the match is weak. The size field is filled for only some rows; it gives once, few, many or a size class.

V: TRBV20-1
size: .
J: TRBJ2-1
D: .
CDR3: CSARDYNEQFF
DNA: TGCAGTGCTAGAGATTATAATGAGCAGTTCTTC

V: TRBV7-9
size: .
J: TRBJ2-1
D: .
CDR3: CASSPRHPENEQFF
DNA: TGTGCCAGCAGCCCCCGACACCCAGAGAATGAGCAGTTCTTC

V: TRBV7-2
size: many
J: TRBJ1-5
D: .
CDR3: CASSLSRNQPQHF
DNA: TGTGCCAGCAGCTTATCCAGGAATCAGCCCCAGCATTTT

V: TRBV10-3
size: few
J: TRBJ2-6
D: TRBD2
CDR3: CAISRDYPPTGANVLTF
DNA: TGTGCCATCAGTAGGGACTATCCCCCAACTGGGGCCAACGTCCTGACTTTC

V: TRBV12-3/TRBV12-4
size: many
J: TRBJ1-3
D: .
CDR3: CASTYRFLAGNTIYF
DNA: TGTGCCAGCACCTACAGGTTTTTGGCTGGAAACACCATATATTTT

V: TRBV7-7
size: .
J: TRBJ2-5
D: .
CDR3: CASSSSAQETQYF
DNA: TGTGCCAGCAGCTCTTCGGCCCAAGAGACCCAGTACTTC

V: TRBV2
size: few
J: TRBJ1-4
D: .
CDR3: CASSDERGGEKLFF
DNA: TGTGCCAGCAGTGACGAGAGGGGAGGCGAAAAACTGTTTTTT

V: TRBV7-3
size: few
J: TRBJ2-2
D: .
CDR3: CASSPSGGATGELFF
DNA: TGTGCCAGCAGCCCCAGTGGGGGGGCGACCGGGGAGCTGTTTTTT

V: TRBV4-2
size: many
J: TRBJ1-5
D: .
CDR3: CASSQESGNWDQPQHF
DNA: TGTGCCAGCAGCCAAGAATCAGGGAACTGGGATCAGCCCCAGCATTTT

V: TRBV7-9
size: few
J: TRBJ1-1
D: TRBD1
CDR3: CASSRGGLMDTEAFF
DNA: TGTGCCAGCAGCCGAGGGGGCCTTATGGACACTGAAGCTTTCTTT

V: TRBV10-1
size: many
J: TRBJ1-1
D: .
CDR3: CASIGTRLGIPEAFF
DNA: TGCGCCAGCATCGGAACCAGGTTGGGTATCCCTGAAGCTTTCTTT

V: TRBV4-1
size: few
J: TRBJ1-2
D: TRBD1
CDR3: CASSQVGRGQGYGYTF
DNA: TGCGCCAGCAGCCAAGTGGGTAGGGGGCAGGGCTATGGCTACACCTTC

V: TRBV4-1
size: few
J: TRBJ2-6
D: .
CDR3: CASSQVMANVLTF
DNA: TGCGCCAGCAGCCAAGTAATGGCCAACGTCCTGACTTTC

V: TRBV6-5
size: many
J: TRBJ2-3
D: .
CDR3: CASSYHDTQYF
DNA: TGTGCCAGCAGTTATCATGATACGCAGTATTTT

V: TRBV7-3
size: many
J: TRBJ2-5
D: TRBD1
CDR3: CASSSYPGQSRETQYF
DNA: TGTGCCAGCAGCTCCTATCCGGGACAGAGTAGAGAGACCCAGTACTTC

V: TRBV6-5
size: once
J: TRBJ1-1
D: .
CDR3: CAGRTEAFF
DNA: TGTGCCGGGAGAACTGAAGCTTTCTTT

V: TRBV9
size: few
J: TRBJ1-1
D: .
CDR3: CASSVGSGTEAFF
DNA: TGTGCCAGCAGCGTAGGGTCAGGCACCGAAGCTTTCTTT

V: TRBV29-1
size: few
J: TRBJ2-2
D: .
CDR3: CSGAQPNTGELFF
DNA: TGCAGCGGTGCACAGCCGAACACCGGGGAGCTGTTTTTT

V: TRBV27
size: many
J: TRBJ1-2
D: .
CDR3: CASSSIDSIDYGYTF
DNA: TGTGCCAGCAGTTCTATCGACAGCATAGACTATGGCTACACCTTC

V: TRBV9
size: .
J: TRBJ2-2
D: .
CDR3: CASSVAGPTGELFF
DNA: TGTGCCAGCAGCGTAGCGGGACCTACCGGGGAGCTGTTTTTT

V: TRBV6-5
size: few
J: TRBJ2-3
D: TRBD2
CDR3: CASSYSGTSGGRSQYF
DNA: TGTGCCAGCAGTTACTCCGGGACTAGCGGGGGCCGATCGCAGTATTTT

V: TRBV5-1
size: many
J: TRBJ1-3
D: .
CDR3: CASSFGVGNTIYF
DNA: TGCGCCAGCAGCTTCGGGGTTGGAAACACCATATATTTT

V: TRBV5-6
size: .
J: TRBJ2-1
D: TRBD1
CDR3: CASSAMPGQGDEQFF
DNA: TGTGCCAGCAGCGCGATGCCGGGACAGGGAGATGAGCAGTTCTTC

V: TRBV11-1
size: few
J: TRBJ2-2
D: .
CDR3: CASSLIMAGELFF
DNA: TGTGCCAGCAGCTTAATTATGGCCGGGGAGCTGTTTTTT

V: TRBV10-3
size: .
J: TRBJ1-5
D: .
CDR3: CAISGGYSNQPQHF
DNA: TGTGCCATCAGTGGTGGGTATAGCAATCAGCCCCAGCATTTT